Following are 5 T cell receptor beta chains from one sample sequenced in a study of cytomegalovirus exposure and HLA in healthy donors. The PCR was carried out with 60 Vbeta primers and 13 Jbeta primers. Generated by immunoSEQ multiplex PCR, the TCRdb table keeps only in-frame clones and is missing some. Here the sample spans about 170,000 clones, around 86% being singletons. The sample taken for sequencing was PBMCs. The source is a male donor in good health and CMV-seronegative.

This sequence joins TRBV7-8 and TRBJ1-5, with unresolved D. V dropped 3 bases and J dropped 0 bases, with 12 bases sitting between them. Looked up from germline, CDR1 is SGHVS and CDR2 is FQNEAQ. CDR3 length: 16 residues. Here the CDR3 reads CASSFSSGYSNQPQHF. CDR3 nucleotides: TGTGCCAGCAGCTTTTCATCGGGATATAGCAATCAGCCCCAGCATTTT.

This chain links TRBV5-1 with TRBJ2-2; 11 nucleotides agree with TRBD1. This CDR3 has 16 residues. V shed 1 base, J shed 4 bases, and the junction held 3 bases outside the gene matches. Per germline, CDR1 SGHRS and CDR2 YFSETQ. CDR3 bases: TGCGCCAGCAGCTTGCCCGGGACAGGGGGCACCGGGGAGCTGTTTTTT. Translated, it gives CASSLPGTGGTGELFF.

The CDR3 bases are TGTGCCAGCAGTTCCTACCTCGGGACAGGGATGAATGAGCAGTTCTTC. It codes for CASSSYLGTGMNEQFF. This rearrangement joins TRBV27 to TRBJ2-1; 9 nucleotides line up with TRBD1. Trimming cost V 4 bases and J 7 bases; bases outside gene matches: 11. Germline CDR1 and CDR2: MNHEY and SMNVEV (reference sequence). The CDR3 extends over 16 amino acids.

CDR3 sequence (DNA): TGTGCCAGCAGTTTGGGACTAGCCGCGGATACGCAGTATTTT. The encoded protein is CASSLGLAADTQYF. This rearrangement joins TRBV6-5 to TRBJ2-3; 9 bases match TRBD2. After removal of 4 bases from V and 6 bases from J, the junction contained 5 bases not matched to a gene. Germline loops: CDR1 MNHEY, CDR2 SVGAGI. This CDR3 comprises 14 residues.

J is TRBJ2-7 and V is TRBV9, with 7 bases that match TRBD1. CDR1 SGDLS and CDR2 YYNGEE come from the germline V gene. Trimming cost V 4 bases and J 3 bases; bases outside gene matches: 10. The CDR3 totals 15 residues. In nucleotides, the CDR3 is TGTGCCAGCAGCCTCGGACAGGAATCAAACTACGAGCAGTACTTC. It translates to CASSLGQESNYEQYF.